Each of the 2 T cell receptor beta chains below was sequenced from the same sample in a study of blood T cell repertoires in COVID-19 (dated by TCRdb to about 2020). Library creation used the immunoSEQ multiplex PCR assay. TCRdb obtained this table from immuneACCESS and retained in-frame rearrangements with V and J assigned. These tables miss some clones; where compared with another copy, unresolved V genes account for less than half of the shortfall, and the remainder is unexplained. This sample holds about 52,000 clones; roughly 90% were observed only once. In total, the top ten clones hold 15% to 20% of the sample. The sample consisted of peripheral blood. The receptors originated from a human donor with active COVID-19. The donor label of this sample is uncertain.

This clone was observed a handful of times. The chain uses TRBV7-3 and TRBJ2-7; 8 bases fit TRBD1. Germline values: CDR1 SGHTA, CDR2 FQGTGA. Trimming at V came to 5 bases and at J to 2 bases, leaving 5 bases not matched to a gene. The CDR3 spans 14 residues. CDR3 sequence reads: CASSIGQGPYEQYF. DNA of the CDR3: TGTGCCAGCAGCATAGGACAGGGACCCTACGAGCAGTACTTC.

This chain uses TRBV6-5 with TRBJ2-7; possibly TRBD2 for D (5 bases). This CDR3 is built from 15 residues. V was pared by 4 bases and J by 4 bases, with 17 bases between. Per the germline V gene, CDR1 is MNHEY and CDR2 is SVGAGI. In DNA, the CDR3 is TGTGCCAGCAGTTTGGCAGCGGCTGCGGAGTACGAGCAGTACTTC. Its translation: CASSLAAAAEYEQYF.